The next 9 T cell receptor beta chains were all read from a single sample in a study of identical twins. MiXCR, applied by TCRdb to the 5' RACE reads, yields one record per CDR3 protein. Of nearly 650,000 distinct CDR3 sequences listed, under 8.5% are singletons. These data were likewise used in another study, on yellow fever vaccine responses in identical twins.

Material for sequencing was PBMCs. These receptor sequences come from a woman aged 18-35 years in good health.

This clonotype was seen more than once but under ten times. V usage is TRBV24-1 and J usage is TRBJ2-2; 7 bases are shared with TRBD2. Germline V gene lookup returns CDR1 KGHDR and CDR2 SFDVKD. The CDR3 is 18 amino acids. V dropped 3 bases and J dropped 1; count of bases not matched to a gene: 10. As DNA, the CDR3 is TGTGCCACCAGTGATACGCTGGGAGGGGCATTGAACACCGGGGAGCTGTTTTTT. It codes for CATSDTLGGALNTGELFF.

V and J are TRBV20-1 and TRBJ1-4; 12 positions match TRBD1. With 6 bases clipped from V and 6 bases from J, the junction kept 17 bases outside the gene matches. The CDR3 contains 18 residues. Germline assignment: CDR1 DFQATT and CDR2 SNEGSKA (reference sequence). The DNA of the CDR3 is TGCAGTGCCCTGGGACAGGGGGCGATGATTGGGTACGATGAAAAACTGTTTTTT. Its protein product is CSALGQGAMIGYDEKLFF.

The chain combines TRBV3-1 with TRBJ2-1; tentatively, D is TRBD1 or TRBD2 (7 bases each). CDR3 length: 17 residues. The V gene lost 0 bases and the J gene lost 4 bases, with 16 bases spanning the gap. In germline, CDR1 is LGHDT, CDR2 YNNKEL (reference sequence). The CDR3: CASSQEQGRGDYNEQFF. The CDR3, as DNA: TGTGCCAGCAGCCAAGAACAGGGGAGGGGTGATTACAATGAGCAGTTCTTC.

The chain links TRBV5-1 to TRBJ2-2, with D perhaps matching TRBD1 or TRBD2 (5 bases each). With 0 bases removed from V and 5 bases from J, the gap between germline ends came to 11 bases. Germline V gives CDR1 SGHRS, CDR2 YFSETQ. The CDR3 totals 15 residues. CDR3 loop: CASSLVGPRTGELFF. CDR3 nucleotide sequence: TGCGCCAGCAGCTTGGTGGGACCGAGGACCGGGGAGCTGTTTTTT.

This clonotype turned up a few times. This CDR3 is CASNRGEETQYF. In DNA, the CDR3 is TGTGCCAGCAACAGGGGAGAAGAGACCCAGTACTTC. The chain uses TRBV6-6 and TRBJ2-5; 7 bases map to TRBD1. Germline-derived CDR1 and CDR2 are MNHNY and SVGAGI (reference sequence). This CDR3 has 12 residues. The junction had 2 bases not matched to a gene; V was cut back by 7 bases and J by 3 bases.

The V gene is TRBV12-3 or TRBV12-4, the J gene TRBJ1-2, with D perhaps matching TRBD1 (5 bases). The V gene lost 2 bases and the J gene lost 8 bases, with 18 bases spanning the gap. The CDR3 runs to 15 residues. The CDR3 sequence is CASSLIGQGKGGYTF. In DNA, the CDR3 is TGTGCCAGCAGTTTAATAGGTCAGGGCAAAGGGGGCTACACCTTC.

In this sample, this clonotype turned up a few times. V gene TRBV2 combines with J gene TRBJ2-3; D remains unclear. The CDR3 consists of 11 residues. V lost 10 bases, J lost 5 bases, and 10 bases lay in between. CDR1 and CDR2 from the germline V gene are SNHLY and FYNNEI. DNA for the CDR3: TGTGCCACCCTATCAAGAGATACGCAGTATTTT. Its translation: CATLSRDTQYF. The full variable domain, rest sourced from reference TRBV2 and TRBJ2-3, is EPEVTQTPSHQVTQMGQEVILRCVPISNHLYFYWYRQILGQKVEFLVSFYNNEISEKSEIFDDQFSVERPDGSNFTLKIRSTKLEDSAMYFCATLSRDTQYFGPGTRLTVL.

The rearrangement uses TRBV20-1 and TRBJ2-7, with TRBD2 matching 12 bases. V gave up 3 bases and J gave up 1 base; unmatched junction bases: 4. The CDR3 contains 15 residues. The germline V gene has CDR1 DFQATT and CDR2 SNEGSKA (reference sequence). The CDR3 sequence: CSARGLAGWSYEQYF. CDR3 in DNA: TGCAGTGCTAGGGGACTAGCGGGTTGGTCCTACGAGCAGTACTTC.

This clonotype came up a few times. This chain uses TRBV7-8 with TRBJ2-1; possible D gene TRBD2, 6 bases. This CDR3 has 17 amino acids. CDR1 SGHVS and CDR2 FQNEAQ come from the germline V gene. Trimming took 10 bases from V and 5 from J, leaving 27 bases between them. The CDR3: CATTGERWPKRDNEQFF. For the CDR3, the DNA is TGTGCCACAACGGGGGAGAGGTGGCCCAAGCGCGACAATGAGCAGTTCTTC.